This T cell receptor beta chain stems from a study of monozygotic twins with inflammatory bowel disease. This CDR3 is 14 amino acids long. CDR1 and CDR2 (germline): MDHEN, SYDVKM. TCRalpha and TCRbeta cDNA was put through two nested PCRs of approximately 17 and 9 cycles. TCRdb re-analyzed the 5' RACE reads; it lists each CDR3 protein once, without DNA. Reported are under 350,000 distinct CDR3 sequences; the ten largest clones contain 5.6%. The sequencing input was blood. V usage is TRBV28 and J usage is TRBJ2-5; TCRdb's D gene call, TRBD1, goes unchecked for lack of DNA. This receptor was taken from a human donor with ulcerative colitis or Crohn's disease, or a healthy co-twin of an affected twin (not recorded which). The CDR3 loop reads CASTMGGTQETQYF.